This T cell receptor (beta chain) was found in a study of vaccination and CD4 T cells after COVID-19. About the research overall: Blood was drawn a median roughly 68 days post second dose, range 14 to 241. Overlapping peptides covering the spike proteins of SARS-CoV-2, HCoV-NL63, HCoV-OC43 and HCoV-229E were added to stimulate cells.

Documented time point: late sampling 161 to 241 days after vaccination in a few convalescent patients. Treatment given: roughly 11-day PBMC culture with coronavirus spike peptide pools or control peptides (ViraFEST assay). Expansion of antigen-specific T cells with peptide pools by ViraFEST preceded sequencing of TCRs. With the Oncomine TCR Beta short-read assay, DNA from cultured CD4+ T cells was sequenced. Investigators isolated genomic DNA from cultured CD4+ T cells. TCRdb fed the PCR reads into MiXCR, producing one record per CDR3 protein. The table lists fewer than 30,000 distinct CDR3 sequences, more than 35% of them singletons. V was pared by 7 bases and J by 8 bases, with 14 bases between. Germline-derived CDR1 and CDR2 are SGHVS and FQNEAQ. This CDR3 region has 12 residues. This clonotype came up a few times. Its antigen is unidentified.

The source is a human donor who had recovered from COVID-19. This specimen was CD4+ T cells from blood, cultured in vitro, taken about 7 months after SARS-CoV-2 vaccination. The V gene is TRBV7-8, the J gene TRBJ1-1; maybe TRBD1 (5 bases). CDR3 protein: CASTSARGEAFF. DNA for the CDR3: TGTGCCAGCACCAGCGCACGGGGGGAAGCTTTCTTT.